This record looks at one TCR beta chain sequence and its context. TCRdb reanalysed the reads using MiXCR and keeps one entry per CDR3 protein. The repertoire holds more than 400,000 distinct CDR3 sequences, with around 27% as singletons. This specimen belongs to a study of T cell repertoires in cytomegalovirus infection. CDR3 length equals 14 residues. V lost 6 bases and J lost 11, with 20 bases in between. Germline V gene sequence: CDR1 MNHEY, CDR2 SMNVEV (reference sequence). Sample: PBMCs. The chain recombines TRBV27 with TRBJ2-1; D not resolved. The receptor's source is a human donor in good health (CMV status not recorded). Some clones in this sample may be carry-over from other donors' samples. CDR3 sequence: CASSPYIESRKQFF. CDR3 bases: TGTGCCAGCAGCCCGTACATTGAGAGTCGGAAGCAGTTCTTC.